This T cell receptor beta chain was observed in a study of T cells in Graves' hyperthyroidism and ophthalmopathy. The study, taken as a whole, reports: Blood also contained most expanded thyroid clonotypes above 0.001.

This clonotype has only a few counts. Its antigen is unidentified. An absence of ophthalmopathy progression within 18 months meant stable Graves' hyperthyroidism. Hyperthyroidism in the patients, aged 18 to 65, was newly diagnosed and under 2 months in duration. The diagnoses drew upon clinical symptoms, serum thyroxine and TRAb, thyroid ultrasound and orbital computed tomography. Researchers amplified the TCR beta CDR3 regions from RNA transcripts. The HTBI primer set drove a first-round RT-PCR of the TCR CDR3. Via MiXCR, TCRdb re-called the multiplex PCR reads, giving one row per CDR3 protein. The data hold 600,000 or so distinct CDR3 sequences, with around 15% observed a single time. This clonotype was sampled from a woman in her 30s with Graves' hyperthyroidism. What was sequenced was blood.

The CDR3 is CASSVVSGGGNEQFF. In DNA form, the CDR3 reads TGTGCCAGCAGCGTAGTGTCCGGCGGCGGCAATGAGCAGTTCTTC. The chain uses TRBV9 and TRBJ2-1; D is unresolved. V lost 0 bases, J lost 6 bases, and 13 bases lay in between. This CDR3 contains 15 residues. CDR1 SGDLS and CDR2 YYNGEE come from the germline V gene.